These 2 T cell receptor beta chains were sequenced from one sample in a study of blood T cell repertoires in COVID-19. The repertoire was sequenced with immunoSEQ multiplex PCR; TCRdb's copy has only in-frame clones and lacks some. The sample lists about 180,000 clones; around 86% were seen once. The sequenced sample consisted of peripheral blood. Receptors were obtained from a man in his forties or fifties with active or convalescent COVID-19.

The chain employs TRBV3-1 (or the pseudogene TRBV3-2) and TRBJ1-1, with D perhaps matching TRBD1 (5 bases). Germline V gives CDR1 LGHDT, CDR2 YNNKEL (reference sequence). V dropped 1 base and J dropped 6 bases, with 15 bases sitting between them. This CDR3 has 15 residues. The CDR3 nucleotides are TGTGCCAGCAGCCAAGGGGAACGGGGGGGGTCTGAAGCTTTCTTT. Translated, it gives CASSQGERGGSEAFF.

The chain is built from TRBV6-5 and TRBJ2-1; D unresolved. Germline V gene sequence: CDR1 MNHEY, CDR2 SVGAGI. Trimming cost V 8 bases and J 9 bases, with 11 bases left between them. There are 11 residues in the CDR3. This CDR3 reads CASSRTGEQFF. Written as DNA, the CDR3 is TGTGCCAGCTCTCGCACGGGTGAGCAGTTCTTC.